This TCR beta chain is drawn from a study of low-dose radiotherapy and immunotherapy resistance in tumors. Study overall: A total of 6.5 Gy was given to Cohort 1 as 0.5 Gy per fraction every 2 weeks. A daily 300 mg dose of oral aspirin was taken by patients for four cycles from cycle 1 day 1. Patients were treated with intravenous nivolumab at 240 mg every two weeks and were also dosed with ipilimumab at 1 mg/kg every six weeks.

CDR3 size: 12 residues. Germline V gene data show CDR1 as SQVTM and CDR2 as ANQGSEA. The ends were cut back, 5 bases at V and 1 base at J, with 9 bases in the middle. There are many counts of this clonotype. With TRAV- and TRBV-specific primers, first-strand cDNA was made, covering the alpha and beta chains. The PCR that amplified TCRs ran for about 20 cycles, relying on a constant-region primer and a V-primer adapter. TCRdb independently ran MiXCR on the reads; one entry per CDR3 protein. The sample has tens of thousands of distinct CDR3 sequences; less than 20% are singletons. Sample time point: after trial treatment. Treatment denoted: LDRT plus nivolumab, ipilimumab, low-dose cyclophosphamide and aspirin (RACIN trial).

The input for sequencing was PBMCs, taken after low-dose radiotherapy plus immunotherapy. This chain links TRBV29-1 with TRBJ2-7; tentatively, D is TRBD1 or TRBD2 (5 bases each). The sequence derives from a male donor with prostate cancer. The CDR3 DNA is TGCAGCGTTAGGGACGGGTCCTACGAGCAGTACTTC. Residues: CSVRDGSYEQYF.